A single sample is the source of the 12 T cell receptor beta chains below, sequenced in a study of CD8+ T cells in alopecia areata. Investigators isolated RNA and reverse transcribed it into cDNA to act as the sequencing template. Libraries were prepared by immunoSEQ multiplex PCR; TCRdb keeps only in-frame clonotypes and omits some of them. This sample yields under 250,000 clones, of which 57% are seen a single time; under 0.5% belongs to the top ten. Sequenced here: CD4+ T cells sorted from blood, sampled at week 0. These receptor sequences come from a human donor with alopecia areata.

The chain couples TRBV25-1 to TRBJ1-3; D perhaps matches TRBD1 (5 bases). The CDR3 consists of 15 residues. Trimming took 8 bases from V and 5 from J, leaving 19 bases between them. CDR1 MGHDK and CDR2 SYGVNS come from the germline V gene. DNA of the CDR3: TGTGCCAGCGACACGGGGGACTCCCGAAGAAACACCATATATTTT. It translates to CASDTGDSRRNTIYF.

The chain recombines TRBV15 with TRBJ2-5; 9 bases are shared with TRBD1. Germline loops: CDR1 LNHNV, CDR2 YYDKDF (reference sequence). The junction had 7 bases not matched to a gene; V was cut back by 4 bases and J by 4 bases. This CDR3 spans 15 amino acids. CDR3 nucleotide sequence: TGTGCCACCAGCATTTCCGGGACAGGGACAGAGACCCAGTACTTC. As protein: CATSISGTGTETQYF.

The V and J genes are TRBV15 and TRBJ2-7; the D gene is possibly TRBD1 (6 bases). The V end lost 9 bases, the J end lost 3 bases, and 18 bases lay between the germline ends. Germline loops: CDR1 LNHNV, CDR2 YYDKDF (reference sequence). This CDR3 is built from 14 residues. In nucleotides, the CDR3 is TGTGCCACTAACGACCGGGGCAGGGGCTACGAGCAGTACTTC. This sequence encodes CATNDRGRGYEQYF.

The chain links TRBV29-1 to TRBJ2-5; D might be TRBD1 or TRBD2, each matching 6 bases. Judging by the DNA end, TRBJ2-7 fits better; the J call may be wrong. Germline CDR1 is SQVTM and CDR2 is ANQGSEA. The CDR3 sequence is 12 residues long. CDR3 in amino acids: CSVGGGIYEQYF. The CDR3 DNA follows: TGCAGCGTTGGAGGGGGGATATACGAGCAGTACTTC.

The CDR3 region is CASSPPGPTDTQYF. DNA of the CDR3: TGTGCCAGCAGCCCCCCCGGGCCCACAGATACGCAGTATTTT. This rearrangement joins TRBV5-4 to TRBJ2-3; no firm D call. V lost 4 bases, J lost 2 bases, and 11 bases lay in between. CDR1 SGHNT and CDR2 YYREEE come from the germline V gene (reference sequence). This CDR3 has 14 amino acids.

V gene TRBV27 combines with J gene TRBJ2-1; 9 bases map to TRBD1. The V segment lost 3 bases and the J segment 8 bases; nucleotides outside the gene matches: 8. CDR1 and CDR2 from the germline V gene are MNHEY and SMNVEV (reference sequence). The CDR3 contains 15 residues. The CDR3 sequence: CASSFSGQGHDEQFF. DNA of the CDR3: TGTGCCAGCAGTTTCTCGGGACAGGGTCACGATGAGCAGTTCTTC.

This clone was observed a few times. The V gene is TRBV29-1, the J gene TRBJ2-1, with 9 bases that match TRBD1. The CDR3 is made up of 18 amino acids. Germline assignment: CDR1 SQVTM and CDR2 ANQGSEA. V dropped 3 bases and J dropped 7; count of bases not matched to a gene: 19. DNA for the CDR3: TGCAGCGTTGAGGCGGGAAATTCCGGGACAGGGTTCTCAAATGAGCAGTTCTTC. This codes for CSVEAGNSGTGFSNEQFF.

The chain has TRBV29-1 and TRBJ2-1; 7 nucleotides agree with TRBD1. CDR1 and CDR2 from the germline V gene are SQVTM and ANQGSEA. The CDR3 runs to 14 residues. With 8 bases clipped from V and 0 bases from J, the junction kept 7 bases outside the gene matches. CDR3 sequence: CSSDRRISYNEQFF. CDR3 sequence (DNA): TGCAGCTCGGACAGGCGAATCTCCTACAATGAGCAGTTCTTC.

CDR3 nucleotides: TGCAGCGTTGAAATATCCCCCGGGGCGGGGGTCTCTGGGGCCAACGTCCTGACTTTC. This encodes CSVEISPGAGVSGANVLTF. The chain is built from TRBV29-1 and TRBJ2-6; 7 bases line up with TRBD2. Germline V gene lookup returns CDR1 SQVTM and CDR2 ANQGSEA. The CDR3 consists of 19 residues. The V and J ends lost 2 bases and 0 bases, in that order; junction bases with no gene match: 13.

The gene calls are TRBV15 and TRBJ2-7, with 7 bases matching TRBD1. The germline gives CDR1 LNHNV, CDR2 YYDKDF (reference sequence). The trim removed 3 bases at V and 0 bases at J, leaving 8 bases unmatched. The CDR3 contains 16 residues. The CDR3 here is CATSRGDSRASYEQYF. CDR3 nucleotide sequence: TGTGCCACCAGCAGGGGGGACAGTCGGGCCTCCTACGAGCAGTACTTC.

This clone was counted between two and nine times. This chain connects TRBV5-4 to TRBJ1-2; tentatively, D is TRBD1 (5 bases). Per the germline V gene, CDR1 is SGHNT and CDR2 is YYREEE (reference sequence). The V and J ends lost 4 bases and 2 bases respectively, with 9 bases between them. The CDR3 is 13 residues long. This CDR3 reads CASSIDRNYGYTF. In DNA form, the CDR3 reads TGTGCCAGCAGCATTGACAGAAACTATGGCTACACCTTC.

This chain uses TRBV7-2 with TRBJ1-2; 9 bases line up with TRBD1. This CDR3 spans 15 amino acids. Germline V gene lookup returns CDR1 SGHTA and CDR2 FQGNSA. The V segment lost 5 bases and the J segment 6 bases; nucleotides outside the gene matches: 10. CDR3 protein: CASSPTAGQGNGYTF. In DNA, the CDR3 is TGTGCCAGCAGCCCCACCGCCGGACAGGGGAATGGCTACACCTTC.